This paragraph covers one TCR beta chain sequence. Its specificity is unknown. The record originates from a study of CD8+ T cells in alopecia areata. Sequencing templates came from extracted RNA that was reverse transcribed into cDNA. Using immunoSEQ multiplex PCR, the repertoire was profiled, and TCRdb retains in-frame clones only, with some absent. The top ten clones hold roughly 10% of a sample with fewer than 200,000 clones, 67% of them seen once. The study's findings and limits: TCRs were shared less clearly across patients than in mice, possibly for HLA-related reasons.

It was from alopecia areata patients that lesional scalp punch biopsies and peripheral blood were collected. Between the trimmed V and J ends, which lost 6 bases and 1 base, there was a span of 9 bases. CDR1 and CDR2 from the germline V gene are MNHEY and SVGAGI. The CDR3 extends over 13 amino acids. Sequenced here: CD8+ T cells sorted from blood, sampled at week 0. The source of this sequence is a human donor with alopecia areata. This chain connects TRBV6-5 to TRBJ1-2, with D perhaps TRBD1 (5 bases). The CDR3 loop reads CASRPTVNYGYTF. As DNA, the CDR3 is TGTGCCAGCAGGCCGACAGTTAACTATGGCTACACCTTC.